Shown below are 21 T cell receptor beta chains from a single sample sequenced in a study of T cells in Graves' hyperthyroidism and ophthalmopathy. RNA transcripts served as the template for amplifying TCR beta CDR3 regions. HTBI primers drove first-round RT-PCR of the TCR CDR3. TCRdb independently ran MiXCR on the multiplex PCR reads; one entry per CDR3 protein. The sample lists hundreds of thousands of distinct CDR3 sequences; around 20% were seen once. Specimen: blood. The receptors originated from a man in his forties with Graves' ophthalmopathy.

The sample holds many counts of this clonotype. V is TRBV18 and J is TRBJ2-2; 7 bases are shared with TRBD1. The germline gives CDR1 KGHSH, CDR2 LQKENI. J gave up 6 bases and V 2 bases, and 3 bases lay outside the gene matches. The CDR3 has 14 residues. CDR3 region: CASSPSDRAGELFF. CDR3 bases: TGTGCCAGCTCACCATCCGACAGGGCCGGGGAGCTGTTTTTT.

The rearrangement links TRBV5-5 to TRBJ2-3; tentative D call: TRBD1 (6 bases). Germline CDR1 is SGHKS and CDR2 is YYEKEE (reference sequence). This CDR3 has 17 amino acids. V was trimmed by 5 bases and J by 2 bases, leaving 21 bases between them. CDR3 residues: CASRHHTGLRDTDTQYF. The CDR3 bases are TGTGCCAGCAGACATCATACAGGGTTGAGGGACACAGATACGCAGTATTTT.

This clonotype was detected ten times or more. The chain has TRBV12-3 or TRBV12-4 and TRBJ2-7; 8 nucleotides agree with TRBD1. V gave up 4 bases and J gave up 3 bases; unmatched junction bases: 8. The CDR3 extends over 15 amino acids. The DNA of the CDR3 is TGTGCCAGCAGTTCCCAACAGGGGGTGGTCTACGAGCAGTACTTC. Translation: CASSSQQGVVYEQYF.

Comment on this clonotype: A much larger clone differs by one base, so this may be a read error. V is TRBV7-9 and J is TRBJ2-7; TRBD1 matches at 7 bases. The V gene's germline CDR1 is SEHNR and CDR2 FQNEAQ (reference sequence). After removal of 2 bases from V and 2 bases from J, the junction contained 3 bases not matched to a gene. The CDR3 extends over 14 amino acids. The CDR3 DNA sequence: TGTGCCAGCAGCTTAAGGGACAGCACCTACGAGCAGTACTTC. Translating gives CASSLRDSTYEQYF.

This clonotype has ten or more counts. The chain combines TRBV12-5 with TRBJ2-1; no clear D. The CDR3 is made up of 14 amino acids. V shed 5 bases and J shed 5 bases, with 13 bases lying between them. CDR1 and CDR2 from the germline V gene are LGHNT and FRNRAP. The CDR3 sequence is CASGVLLGNNEQFF. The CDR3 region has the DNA TGTGCTAGTGGTGTGCTTTTAGGGAACAATGAGCAGTTCTTC.

The CDR3 nucleotides read TGTGCCACCAGTGATCCCCAGGGTCGCACCGGGGAGCTGTTTTTT. Amino acid sequence: CATSDPQGRTGELFF. This chain connects TRBV24-1 to TRBJ2-2, with a possible D match to TRBD1 (5 bases). The V gene's germline CDR1 is KGHDR and CDR2 SFDVKD. Trimming shortened V by 3 bases and J by 4 bases, and 11 bases separated the two germline ends. The CDR3 length is 15 residues.

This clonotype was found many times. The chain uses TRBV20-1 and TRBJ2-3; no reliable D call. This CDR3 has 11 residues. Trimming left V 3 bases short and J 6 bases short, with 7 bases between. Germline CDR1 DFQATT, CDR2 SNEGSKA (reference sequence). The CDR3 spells CSARSGDTQYF. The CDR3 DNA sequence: TGCAGTGCTAGGAGTGGGGATACGCAGTATTTT.

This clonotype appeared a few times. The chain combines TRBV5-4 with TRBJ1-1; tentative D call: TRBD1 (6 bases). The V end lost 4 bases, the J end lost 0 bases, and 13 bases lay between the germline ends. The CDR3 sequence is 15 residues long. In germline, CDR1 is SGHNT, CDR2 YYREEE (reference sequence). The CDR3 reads CASSTDRIMNTEAFF. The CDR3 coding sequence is TGTGCCAGCAGCACTGACAGGATTATGAACACTGAAGCTTTCTTT.

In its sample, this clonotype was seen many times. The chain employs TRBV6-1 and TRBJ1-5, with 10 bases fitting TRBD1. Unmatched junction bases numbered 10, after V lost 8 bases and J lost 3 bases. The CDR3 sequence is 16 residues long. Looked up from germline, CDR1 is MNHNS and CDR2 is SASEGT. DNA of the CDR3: TGTGCCAGCGTTCCGGGACAGGGGACCTACAATCAGCCCCAGCATTTT. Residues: CASVPGQGTYNQPQHF.

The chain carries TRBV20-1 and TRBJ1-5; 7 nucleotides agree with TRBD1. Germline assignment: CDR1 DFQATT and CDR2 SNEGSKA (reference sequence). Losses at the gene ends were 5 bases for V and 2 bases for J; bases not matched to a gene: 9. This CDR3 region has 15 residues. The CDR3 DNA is TGCAGTGCTCGACAGGGTCCGGTAGGCAATCAGCCCCAGCATTTT. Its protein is CSARQGPVGNQPQHF.

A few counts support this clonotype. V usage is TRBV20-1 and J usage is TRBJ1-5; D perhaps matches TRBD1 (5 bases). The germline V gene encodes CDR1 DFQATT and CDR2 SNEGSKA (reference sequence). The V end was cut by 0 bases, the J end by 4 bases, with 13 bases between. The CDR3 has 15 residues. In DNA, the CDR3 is TGCAGTGCTAGAGATACCCGACAGTCTAATCAGCCCCAGCATTTT. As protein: CSARDTRQSNQPQHF.

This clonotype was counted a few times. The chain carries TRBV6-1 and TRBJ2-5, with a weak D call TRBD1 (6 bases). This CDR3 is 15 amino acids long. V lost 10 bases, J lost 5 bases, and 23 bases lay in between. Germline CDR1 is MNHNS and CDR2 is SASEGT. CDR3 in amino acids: CATSLATGQWETQYF. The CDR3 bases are TGTGCCACCTCCCTCGCCACCGGACAGTGGGAGACCCAGTACTTC.

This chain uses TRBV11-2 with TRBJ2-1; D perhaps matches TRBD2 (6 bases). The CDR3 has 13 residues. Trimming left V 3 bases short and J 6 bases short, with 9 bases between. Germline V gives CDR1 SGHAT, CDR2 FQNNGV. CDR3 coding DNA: TGTGCCAGCAGCTTTGCGGGGCTCAATGAGCAGTTCTTC. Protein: CASSFAGLNEQFF.

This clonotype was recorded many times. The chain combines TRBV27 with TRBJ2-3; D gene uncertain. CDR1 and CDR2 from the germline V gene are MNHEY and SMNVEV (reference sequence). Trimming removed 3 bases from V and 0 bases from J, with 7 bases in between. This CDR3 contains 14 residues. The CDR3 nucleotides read TGTGCCAGCAGTTTCCCCGGCAGCACAGATACGCAGTATTTT. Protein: CASSFPGSTDTQYF.

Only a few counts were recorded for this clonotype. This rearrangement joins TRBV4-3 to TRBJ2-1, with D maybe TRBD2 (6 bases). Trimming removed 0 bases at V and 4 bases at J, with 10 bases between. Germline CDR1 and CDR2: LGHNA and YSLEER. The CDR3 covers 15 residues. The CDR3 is CASSQDEGGYNEQFF. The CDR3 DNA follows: TGCGCCAGCAGCCAAGATGAGGGAGGATACAATGAGCAGTTCTTC.

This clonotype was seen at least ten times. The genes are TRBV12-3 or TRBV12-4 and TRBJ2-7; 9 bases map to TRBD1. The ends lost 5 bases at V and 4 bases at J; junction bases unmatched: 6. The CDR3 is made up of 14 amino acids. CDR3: CASSPYRGLYEQYF. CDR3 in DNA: TGTGCCAGCAGTCCTTACAGGGGGCTTTACGAGCAGTACTTC.

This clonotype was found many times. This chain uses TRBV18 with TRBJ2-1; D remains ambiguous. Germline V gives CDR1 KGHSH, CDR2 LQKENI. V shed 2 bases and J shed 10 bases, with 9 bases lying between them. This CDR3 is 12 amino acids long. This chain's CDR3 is CASSPKDGEQFF. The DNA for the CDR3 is TGTGCCAGCTCACCAAAAGACGGGGAGCAGTTCTTC.

The CDR3 nucleotides read TGCGCCAGCAGCCCAACGACAGGGGAAAATACGCAGTATTTT. Amino acid sequence: CASSPTTGENTQYF. This sequence joins TRBV5-1 and TRBJ2-3; 8 bases match TRBD1. The CDR3 has 14 amino acids. Germline assignment: CDR1 SGHRS and CDR2 YFSETQ. The V and J ends lost 4 bases and 7 bases, in that order; junction bases with no gene match: 8.

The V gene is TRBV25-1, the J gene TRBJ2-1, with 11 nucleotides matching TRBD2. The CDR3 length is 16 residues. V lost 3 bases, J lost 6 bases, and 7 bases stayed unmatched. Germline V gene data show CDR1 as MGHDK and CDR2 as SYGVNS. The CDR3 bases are TGTGCCAGCAGTGAGGCTAGCGGGAGGCCACCCAATGAGCAGTTCTTC. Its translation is CASSEASGRPPNEQFF.

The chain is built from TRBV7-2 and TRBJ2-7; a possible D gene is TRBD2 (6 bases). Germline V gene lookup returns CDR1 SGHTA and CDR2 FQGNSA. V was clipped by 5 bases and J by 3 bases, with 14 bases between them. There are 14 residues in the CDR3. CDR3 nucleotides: TGTGCCAGCAGCACCAGATTGGGAGGCTACGAGCAGTACTTC. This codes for CASSTRLGGYEQYF.

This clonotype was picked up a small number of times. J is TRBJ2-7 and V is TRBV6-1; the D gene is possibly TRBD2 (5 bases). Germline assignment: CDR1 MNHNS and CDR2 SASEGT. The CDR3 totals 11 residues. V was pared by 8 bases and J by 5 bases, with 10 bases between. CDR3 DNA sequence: TGTGCCAGCGCGGCGGGTGACGAGCAGTACTTC. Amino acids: CASAAGDEQYF.